The clone carrying this T cell receptor beta chain has ten or more counts. The data derive from a study of neurological immune-mediated disorders. Sequencing runs each generated in excess of 200 million TCR-beta sequences derived from 15-18 subjects. From the 5' RACE reads, TCRdb called clonotypes with MiXCR, one entry per CDR3 protein. The profile shows fewer than 50,000 distinct CDR3 sequences, over 8.5% of them singletons. This CDR3 contains 13 residues. Germline CDR1 is SEHNR and CDR2 is FQNEAQ (reference sequence). V was pared by 6 bases and J by 6 bases, with 14 bases between. The sample's time point: technical triplicate 1.

The sequenced sample was PBMCs. This TCR came from a man aged 55 to 70 with HTLV-1-associated myelopathy (HAM/TSP). The V gene is TRBV7-9, the J gene TRBJ1-1, with D possibly TRBD1 on 5 matching bases. The CDR3: CASSRWTLPEAFF. In nucleotides, the CDR3 is TGTGCCAGCAGTCGATGGACACTCCCTGAAGCTTTCTTT.